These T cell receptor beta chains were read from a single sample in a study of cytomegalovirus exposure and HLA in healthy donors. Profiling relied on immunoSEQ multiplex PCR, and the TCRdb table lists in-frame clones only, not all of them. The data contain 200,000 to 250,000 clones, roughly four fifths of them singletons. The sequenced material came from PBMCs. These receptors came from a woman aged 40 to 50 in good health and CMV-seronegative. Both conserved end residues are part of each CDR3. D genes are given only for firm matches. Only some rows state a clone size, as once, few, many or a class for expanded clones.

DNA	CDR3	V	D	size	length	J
TGTGCCGGACAATACAGGGGGCTTGGAGATACGCAGTATTTT	CAGQYRGLGDTQYF	TRBV6-1	TRBD1	few	14	TRBJ2-3
TGTGCCAGCAGCTTAACCGGACAGGGTGATGGCTACACCTTC	CASSLTGQGDGYTF	TRBV5-4	TRBD1	-	14	TRBJ1-2
TGTGCCATCAGTGAGTCGGGGCGGACAGGGATTGAAGCTTTCTTT	CAISESGRTGIEAFF	TRBV10-3	TRBD1	-	15	TRBJ1-1
TGTGCCAGCAGTTACTCGACGGGGGTCCGGGGGGATGGCTACACCTTC	CASSYSTGVRGDGYTF	TRBV6-5	-	few	16	TRBJ1-2
TGTGCCAGCAGCAAACAGGGGGCAGAGACCCAGTACTTC	CASSKQGAETQYF	TRBV7-9	TRBD1	-	13	TRBJ2-5
TGTGCCAGCAGCTTTCAGGGACAGGGGGCTGATGAGCAGTTCTTC	CASSFQGQGADEQFF	TRBV7-2	TRBD1	-	15	TRBJ2-1
TGCGCCAGCAGTCAATCGAAGGGACAGGGGAGGACTAATGAAAAACTGTTTTTT	CASSQSKGQGRTNEKLFF	TRBV23-1	TRBD1	-	18	TRBJ1-4
TGTGCCAGCAGTCGCACGGGACAGAGCTCCTATAATTCACCCCTCCACTTT	CASSRTGQSSYNSPLHF	TRBV28	TRBD1	-	17	TRBJ1-6
TGTGCCAGCAGCCGGGACATTGAGCAGCCCCAGCATTTT	CASSRDIEQPQHF	TRBV9	-	once	13	TRBJ1-5
TGCGCCAGCAGCTTGGTCCGTCCGCTCGGTGGCACTGAAGCTTTCTTT	CASSLVRPLGGTEAFF	TRBV5-1	-	-	16	TRBJ1-1
TGTGCCAGTAGTACACGTCCCGGGACAGGTTTCTCTGGAAACACCATATATTTT	CASSTRPGTGFSGNTIYF	TRBV19	TRBD1	-	18	TRBJ1-3
TGCAGCGGGCGGACAGGGCCGGGAGGCTACACCTTC	CSGRTGPGGYTF	TRBV29-1	TRBD1	-	12	TRBJ1-2
TGTGCCAGTAGTGTTGACAGGGACCAGCCCCAGCATTTT	CASSVDRDQPQHF	TRBV19	TRBD1	-	13	TRBJ1-5
TGTGCCAGCAGCGACAGGGGAACTGAAGCTTTCTTT	CASSDRGTEAFF	TRBV25-1	TRBD1	once	12	TRBJ1-1
TGCGCCACTTCGGACCCACCGGGGAATGAAAAACTGTTTTTT	CATSDPPGNEKLFF	TRBV4-3	-	-	14	TRBJ1-4
TGTGCCAGCAGCTTAGACCCCACAGGGACTGGAAACACCATATATTTT	CASSLDPTGTGNTIYF	TRBV7-6	-	-	16	TRBJ1-3
TGTGCCAGCAGGCCGACTGGGGAGACCCAGTACTTC	CASRPTGETQYF	TRBV6-6	-	-	12	TRBJ2-5
TGTGCCAGCAGAGAGGGAATCTATGGCTACACCTTC	CASREGIYGYTF	TRBV6-5	-	-	12	TRBJ1-2
TGTGCCAGCAGTACCGGGACAGGGAGGAACGAGCAGTACTTC	CASSTGTGRNEQYF	TRBV27	TRBD1	-	14	TRBJ2-7
TGTGCCAGCAGCTTAGATCCCCCGGGATGGGAGACCCAGTACTTC	CASSLDPPGWETQYF	TRBV11-2	-	-	15	TRBJ2-5
TGCGCCAGCAGCTTGGATCAGGGGACAGATACGCAGTATTTT	CASSLDQGTDTQYF	TRBV5-1	-	-	14	TRBJ2-3
TGTGCCAGCAGTTTAGCCCACAGGGGGCGCGGCTACGAGCAGTACTTC	CASSLAHRGRGYEQYF	TRBV28	TRBD1	-	16	TRBJ2-7
TGTGCCAGCAGTTCTGCGGGGGGGCCCTACAATGAGCAGTTCTTC	CASSSAGGPYNEQFF	TRBV13	TRBD2	-	15	TRBJ2-1
TGTGCCAGCAGCTTCGGGACAGGGGGACCTTATGAGCAGTTCTTC	CASSFGTGGPYEQFF	TRBV7-9	TRBD1	-	15	TRBJ2-1
TGTGCCAGCAGTGGGATTCCGCCGGGAGAGCAGTACTTC	CASSGIPPGEQYF	TRBV6-5	-	-	13	TRBJ2-7
TGTGCCAGCAGCTTGGAGCGGGGGGGCTACGAGCAGTACTTC	CASSLERGGYEQYF	TRBV7-2	TRBD2	-	14	TRBJ2-7
TGTGCCACCAGCAGCGTTCGGATCAGGGGTACTAATGGCTACACCTTC	CATSSVRIRGTNGYTF	TRBV15	-	-	16	TRBJ1-2
TGTGCCAGTAGTCCCACCGGGACAGGTCTTTCGAACACCGGGGAGCTGTTTTTT	CASSPTGTGLSNTGELFF	TRBV19	TRBD1	-	18	TRBJ2-2
TGCGCCAGCAGCCAGTCCGGGAGCCACACAGATACGCAGTATTTT	CASSQSGSHTDTQYF	TRBV4-3	-	once	15	TRBJ2-3
TGTGCCAGCAGCGGACAGGTCTCTGGAAACACCATATATTTT	CASSGQVSGNTIYF	TRBV9	-	-	14	TRBJ1-3
TGTGCCAGCAGCTTGGGAGGGAGGAACACTGAAGCTTTCTTT	CASSLGGRNTEAFF	TRBV5-4	-	many	14	TRBJ1-1
TGTGCCAGCATCAGGGATAGCAATCAGCCCCAGCATTTT	CASIRDSNQPQHF	TRBV6-6	-	-	13	TRBJ1-5
TGCGCCAGCAAAAACGGCGGGCCTTATGAAAAACTGTTTTTT	CASKNGGPYEKLFF	TRBV10-1	-	few	14	TRBJ1-4
TGCGCCAGCAGCTTGGATACAGGGGGCGGCACTGAAGCTTTCTTT	CASSLDTGGGTEAFF	TRBV5-1	TRBD1	-	15	TRBJ1-1
TGTGCCAGCAGTAGGCTTAGCGTGAGCTCCTACAATGAGCAGTTCTTC	CASSRLSVSSYNEQFF	TRBV25-1	-	-	16	TRBJ2-1
TGTGCCAGCAGCAGAAACCCCGGGACAGGGGCAGGGGAGACCCAGTACTTC	CASSRNPGTGAGETQYF	TRBV9	TRBD1	-	17	TRBJ2-5
TGTGCCTGGAATGTCTTGAACACTGAAGCTTTCTTT	CAWNVLNTEAFF	TRBV30	-	-	12	TRBJ1-1
TGTGCCAGCAGCCAATCGAACAGGGGCAACAACTATGGCTACACCTTC	CASSQSNRGNNYGYTF	TRBV4-2	TRBD1	once	16	TRBJ1-2
TGTGCCAGCAGCTTAGAACAGAACACTGAAGCTTTCTTT	CASSLEQNTEAFF	TRBV5-4	-	-	13	TRBJ1-1
TGTGCCAGCAGTTTCCGGGACAGTATAGGGGGCTACACCTTC	CASSFRDSIGGYTF	TRBV27	TRBD1	-	14	TRBJ1-2
TGTGCCAGCAGCTTGGGAGGGCCGGGGGCTAATGAAAAACTGTTTTTT	CASSLGGPGANEKLFF	TRBV5-4	-	-	16	TRBJ1-4
TGTGCCAGCAGTTCCGGGACAAGGGAGAATCAGCCCCAGCATTTT	CASSSGTRENQPQHF	TRBV7-2	-	few	15	TRBJ1-5
TGTGCCAGCAGTGAGAGGGACACCAATTCACCCCTCCACTTT	CASSERDTNSPLHF	TRBV2	-	-	14	TRBJ1-6
TGTGCCAGCAGCTCGGGACAGGCCCCACCCTCCTACGAGCAGTACTTC	CASSSGQAPPSYEQYF	TRBV7-6	TRBD1	-	16	TRBJ2-7
TGTGCCAGCTCCCAACGGGACTGGTCCCAGGATACGCAGTATTTT	CASSQRDWSQDTQYF	TRBV18	-	once	15	TRBJ2-3
TGTGCCAGCTCACTGGGACAGGGAGCCTACGAGCAGTACTTC	CASSLGQGAYEQYF	TRBV18	TRBD1	-	14	TRBJ2-7
TGTGCCAGCAGTGAAACGTTACGGGGGGCTCAGCCCCAGCATTTT	CASSETLRGAQPQHF	TRBV2	-	-	15	TRBJ1-5
TGTGCCAGCATCCGCAGGGAGAACACCGGGGAGCTGTTTTTT	CASIRRENTGELFF	TRBV6-1	-	-	14	TRBJ2-2
TGCGCCAGCAGCTTGGTCCCGGACAGGGTGGGTCAGCCCCAGCATTTT	CASSLVPDRVGQPQHF	TRBV5-1	TRBD1	-	16	TRBJ1-5
TGTGCCAGCTCACTCGATTGGGGGCGTGAGCAGTACTTC	CASSLDWGREQYF	TRBV18	-	-	13	TRBJ2-7
TGTGCCTGGAGGGGCGCCAGAATTAATTCACCCCTCCACTTT	CAWRGARINSPLHF	TRBV30	-	-	14	TRBJ1-6
TGTGCCAGCAGTTCCTTGGGACAGGGGTGGGTTGGCTACACCTTC	CASSSLGQGWVGYTF	TRBV27	TRBD1	-	15	TRBJ1-2
TGTGCCAGCAGCTTAGGCAGAAACACTGAAGCTTTCTTT	CASSLGRNTEAFF	TRBV7-3	-	-	13	TRBJ1-1
TGCAGCGCCGAAGGAGGTCCCCAGCGAGGCCGTAATGAGCAGTTCTTC	CSAEGGPQRGRNEQFF	TRBV29-1	-	-	16	TRBJ2-1
TGCGCCAGCAGCCAAAACAGGGGTAATTCACCCCTCCACTTT	CASSQNRGNSPLHF	TRBV4-1	TRBD1	-	14	TRBJ1-6